The 25 T cell receptor beta chains below were found in one sample sequenced in a study of blood T cells in healthy people across ages (dated by TCRdb to between 2014 and 2017). Libraries came from 5' RACE. The sequencer was an Illumina HiSeq 2500. A second PCR of about 7 to 12 cycles was performed with a sample-barcoded 5' primer and a J-beta primer mix. TCRdb applied fastp at Q25 and MiXCR to the public reads, then kept only in-frame beta chains. Rows with a matching CDR3 protein are joined into one entry that keeps the most common DNA and genes. The sample profile shows about a million distinct CDR3 sequences; around two fifths of them were found once. Clones ranked in the top ten supply around 13% of the sample. Sequenced: blood. The receptors here all came from a young man in good health.

The chain is built from TRBV7-2 and TRBJ2-7; D remains ambiguous. The V end was cut by 5 bases, the J end by 0 bases, with 5 bases between. Per germline, CDR1 SGHTA and CDR2 FQGNSA. The CDR3 runs to 12 residues. The CDR3 is CASSDDSYEQYF. In DNA form, the CDR3 reads TGTGCCAGCAGCGACGACTCCTACGAGCAGTACTTC.

The J gene is TRBJ1-2, the V gene TRBV5-1; D unresolved. Germline V gene data show CDR1 as SGHRS and CDR2 as YFSETQ. Trimming removed 3 bases from V and 7 bases from J, with 16 bases in between. There are 14 residues in the CDR3. The CDR3 loop is CASSSTGSVAGYTF. Here the CDR3 DNA reads TGCGCCAGCAGCTCTACGGGGTCTGTGGCTGGCTACACCTTC. The whole variable domain, filled in from reference TRBV5-1 and TRBJ1-2, reads KAGVTQTPRYLIKTRGQQVTLSCSPISGHRSVSWYQQTPGQGLQFLFEYFSETQRNKGNFPGRFSGRQFSNSRSEMNVSTLELGDSALYLCASSSTGSVAGYTFGSGTRLTVV.

This clonotype showed up just a few times. The chain is built from TRBV10-3 and TRBJ2-2, with D unclear. The CDR3 has 15 amino acids. Germline CDR1 reads ENHRY; CDR2 reads SYGVKD. V gave up 2 bases and J gave up 3 bases, with 10 bases separating them. DNA for the CDR3: TGTGCCATCAGTGAGCGAGTTTACCACACCGGGGAGCTGTTTTTT. Translating gives CAISERVYHTGELFF.

This chain links TRBV20-1 with TRBJ1-2; a possible D gene is TRBD1 (5 bases). This CDR3 region has 14 residues. Germline V gene sequence: CDR1 DFQATT, CDR2 SNEGSKA (reference sequence). The germline V and J ends were trimmed by 5 bases and 7 bases, with 20 bases remaining between them. The CDR3 sequence: CSASSTGTHGGYTF. Here the CDR3 DNA reads TGCAGTGCTTCCTCCACGGGGACCCACGGTGGCTACACCTTC.

The chain uses TRBV12-3 or TRBV12-4 and TRBJ2-3; perhaps D is TRBD1 or TRBD2 (5 bases each). V dropped 6 bases and J dropped 3 bases, with 13 bases sitting between them. CDR3 size: 14 residues. This CDR3 is CASRAWGSTDTQYF. For the CDR3, the DNA is TGTGCCAGCAGAGCATGGGGGTCTACAGATACGCAGTATTTT.

V usage is TRBV2 and J usage is TRBJ1-6, with D unresolved. The V end lost 4 bases, the J end lost 0 bases, and 7 bases lay between the germline ends. Germline CDR1 is SNHLY and CDR2 is FYNNEI. The CDR3 length is 15 residues. The CDR3 region is CASSASSSYNSPLHF. The CDR3 nucleotides are TGTGCCAGCAGTGCCTCCAGCTCCTATAATTCACCCCTCCACTTT.

This clonotype has only a few counts. V and J are TRBV2 and TRBJ1-1, with D uncertain. Trimming removed 4 bases at V and 1 base at J, with 16 bases between. The CDR3 runs to 16 residues. The germline gives CDR1 SNHLY, CDR2 FYNNEI. The CDR3 spells CASSVLPGIQNTEAFF. In DNA form, the CDR3 reads TGTGCCAGCAGTGTACTCCCGGGGATACAGAACACTGAAGCTTTCTTT.

This chain connects TRBV5-6 to TRBJ2-1; 10 bases line up with TRBD1. Germline CDR1 is SGHDT and CDR2 is YYEEEE. The V and J ends lost 0 bases and 7 bases, in that order; junction bases with no gene match: 13. This CDR3 comprises 18 residues. Written as DNA, the CDR3 is TGTGCCAGCAGCTTGGAAGGGACAGGGGTTGGGCTAACGAATGAGCAGTTCTTC. Encoded protein: CASSLEGTGVGLTNEQFF.

The chain couples TRBV10-3 to TRBJ1-5; D not certain. The V end lost 2 bases, the J end lost 5 bases, and 16 bases lay between the germline ends. Germline assignment: CDR1 ENHRY and CDR2 SYGVKD. CDR3 length: 16 amino acids. Here the CDR3 DNA reads TGTGCCATCAGTGAGGTCGCAGCGGGGATGGATCAGCCCCAGCATTTT. Its protein product is CAISEVAAGMDQPQHF.

The J gene is TRBJ1-2, the V gene TRBV10-3; 9 positions agree with TRBD1. CDR1 and CDR2 (germline): ENHRY, SYGVKD. The CDR3 has 14 residues. J was trimmed by 2 bases and V by 10 bases; bases with no gene match: 8. The CDR3 sequence is CATLRTGANYGYTF. The CDR3 DNA reads TGTGCCACCTTACGGACAGGGGCCAACTATGGCTACACCTTC.

This clonotype showed up just a few times. The J gene is TRBJ1-4, the V gene TRBV6-5; 7 positions agree with TRBD1. With 2 bases clipped from V and 5 bases from J, the junction kept 8 bases outside the gene matches. Germline assignment: CDR1 MNHEY and CDR2 SVGAGI. The CDR3 has 16 amino acids. The CDR3 DNA is TGTGCCAGCAGTTACCAGGGGGGCAGGACAAATGAAAAACTGTTTTTT. Protein sequence: CASSYQGGRTNEKLFF.

This clonotype was detected many times. The rearrangement joins TRBV13 to TRBJ1-1; 9 bases line up with TRBD1. V shed 3 bases, J shed 5 bases, and the junction held 13 bases outside the gene matches. CDR1 is PRHDT, CDR2 FYEKMQ, per germline (reference sequence). The CDR3 is 17 residues long. The CDR3 DNA is TGTGCCAGCAGCTTGTCGCCCTGGGACAGGGCAAATACTGAAGCTTTCTTT. Translated, it gives CASSLSPWDRANTEAFF.

The chain uses TRBV9 and TRBJ1-6, with a possible D match to TRBD1 (5 bases). Trimming left V 4 bases short and J 7 bases short, with 15 bases between. Germline V gene lookup returns CDR1 SGDLS and CDR2 YYNGEE. CDR3 length: 15 residues. For the CDR3, the DNA is TGTGCCAGCAGCTCGTCCCGGGACGGAAATTCACCCCTCCACTTT. This encodes CASSSSRDGNSPLHF.

V and J are TRBV7-2 and TRBJ2-7; no definite D call. Germline assignment: CDR1 SGHTA and CDR2 FQGNSA. The CDR3 totals 12 residues. Trimming shortened V by 2 bases and J by 4 bases, and 6 bases separated the two germline ends. The CDR3 protein is CASSLREYEQYF. In DNA form, the CDR3 reads TGTGCCAGCAGCTTAAGGGAATACGAGCAGTACTTC.

This chain joins TRBV6-5 and TRBJ2-5, with 13 bases that match TRBD2. J lost 5 bases, V lost 6 bases, and 6 bases had no gene match. Per the germline V gene, CDR1 is MNHEY and CDR2 is SVGAGI. This CDR3 has 15 residues. The CDR3 DNA sequence: TGTGCCAGCAGGGGGACTAGCGGGACCCCTGAGACCCAGTACTTC. Its translation: CASRGTSGTPETQYF.

This clonotype was recorded a few times. The gene calls are TRBV20-1 and TRBJ2-3, with D unclear. Deletions cut 6 bases from V and 3 bases from J, with 10 bases between. Germline CDR1 reads DFQATT; CDR2 reads SNEGSKA (reference sequence). This CDR3 region has 12 residues. The CDR3 DNA sequence: TGCAGTGCCTTCATCCCAACAGATACGCAGTATTTT. Protein sequence: CSAFIPTDTQYF.

This clonotype showed up just a few times. The rearrangement links TRBV12-3 or TRBV12-4 to TRBJ2-1, with D uncertain. This CDR3 is built from 15 residues. V dropped 6 bases and J dropped 0 bases, with 12 bases sitting between them. The CDR3 protein is CASSSADGSYNEQFF. The CDR3 DNA is TGTGCCAGCAGCTCCGCAGATGGCTCCTACAATGAGCAGTTCTTC.

Concerning this clonotype itself: The junction departs from the called germline gene at one end, perhaps through a read error. The chain employs TRBV27 and TRBJ2-3; D gene ambiguous. Germline V CDR1 and CDR2: MNHEY, SMNVEV (reference sequence). The CDR3 spans 15 residues. The CDR3 protein is CASSLSLRGTETQYF. CDR3 DNA: TGTGCCAGCAGTTTATCCCTAAGAGGCACAGAGACGCAGTATTTT.

In this sample, this clonotype turned up a few times. The CDR3 loop is CASSPETGSTDTQYF. The CDR3 bases are TGTGCCAGCAGCCCAGAGACGGGCAGCACAGATACGCAGTATTTT. The rearrangement uses TRBV9 and TRBJ2-3, with D unclear. The V end lost 4 bases, the J end lost 0 bases, and 12 bases lay between the germline ends. The CDR3 contains 15 residues. Germline assignment: CDR1 SGDLS and CDR2 YYNGEE.

This clonotype was found a few times. The chain joins TRBV20-1 to TRBJ1-1; D gene ambiguous. This CDR3 has 14 residues. Trimming took 1 base from V and 0 from J, leaving 9 bases between them. Germline V gene sequence: CDR1 DFQATT, CDR2 SNEGSKA (reference sequence). In nucleotides, the CDR3 is TGCAGTGCTAGAGTCCCGACGATGAACACTGAAGCTTTCTTT. It specifies CSARVPTMNTEAFF.

Ten or more counts support this clonotype. The rearrangement joins TRBV9 to TRBJ2-1, with TRBD2 identical over 14 bases. CDR1 SGDLS and CDR2 YYNGEE come from the germline V gene. The CDR3 is made up of 15 amino acids. Trimming cost V 3 bases and J 4 bases; bases outside gene matches: 0. The CDR3 DNA reads TGTGCCAGCAGCGGACTAGCGGGGGGGTACAATGAGCAGTTCTTC. Translating gives CASSGLAGGYNEQFF.

The CDR3 nucleotides are TGTGCCAGCAGTGGACCCGGGCATGAGCAGTTCTTC. Amino acids: CASSGPGHEQFF. This chain connects TRBV25-1 to TRBJ2-1; no reliable D call. V was pared by 4 bases and J by 8 bases, with 9 bases between. The CDR3 covers 12 residues. Germline CDR1 and CDR2: MGHDK and SYGVNS.

This clonotype has a handful of counts. CDR3 protein: CASSLTLRTEQFF. The CDR3 region has the DNA TGTGCCAGCAGCTTAACGTTAAGGACTGAGCAGTTCTTC. The chain carries TRBV7-3 and TRBJ2-1; no reliable D call. The V end lost 0 bases, the J end lost 9 bases, and 9 bases lay between the germline ends. CDR1 SGHTA and CDR2 FQGTGA come from the germline V gene. CDR3 length equals 13 residues.

The chain combines TRBV12-3 or TRBV12-4 with TRBJ2-7; D not resolved. Between the trimmed V and J ends, which lost 3 bases and 7 bases, there was a span of 13 bases. This CDR3 spans 13 amino acids. This chain's CDR3 is CASSFKGGDEQYF. The CDR3 coding sequence is TGTGCCAGCAGTTTTAAGGGTGGAGATGAGCAGTACTTC.

This chain joins TRBV3-1 and TRBJ2-7; D is possibly TRBD1 (6 bases). V was clipped by 0 bases and J by 0 bases, with 9 bases between them. Germline V lookup: CDR1 LGHDT, CDR2 YNNKEL (reference sequence). This CDR3 contains 15 residues. CDR3 sequence reads: CASSQEGTTSYEQYF. CDR3 coding DNA: TGTGCCAGCAGCCAAGAGGGGACAACCTCCTACGAGCAGTACTTC.